Shown below are 27 T cell receptor beta chains from a single sample sequenced in a study of control samples from healthy donors and cancer patients. Method: immunoSEQ multiplex PCR; TCRdb's copy keeps in-frame clones and lacks some. The data show some 120,000 clones, more than 80% seen once. Sequencing used PBMCs. Every receptor here comes from a woman aged 50 to 65 with colorectal cancer.

The genes are TRBV11-2 and TRBJ2-3; 14 bases line up with TRBD2. From germline, CDR1 is SGHAT and CDR2 FQNNGV. J lost 4 bases, V lost 0 bases, and 6 bases had no gene match. The CDR3 contains 18 residues. The CDR3 nucleotides are TGTGCCAGCAGCTTAGAACCGGGACTAGCGGGGGACTCAGATACGCAGTATTTT. This sequence encodes CASSLEPGLAGDSDTQYF. Filled out from reference TRBV11-2 and TRBJ2-3, the complete variable domain reads EAGVAQSPRYKIIEKRQSVAFWCNPISGHATLYWYQQILGQGPKLLIQFQNNGVVDDSQLPKDRFSAERLKGVDSTLKIQPAKLEDSAVYLCASSLEPGLAGDSDTQYFGPGTRLTVL.

The rearrangement uses TRBV9 and TRBJ2-6; 7 nucleotides agree with TRBD1. J was trimmed by 2 bases and V by 3 bases; bases with no gene match: 8. Germline V gene data show CDR1 as SGDLS and CDR2 as YYNGEE. The CDR3 runs 17 residues. As DNA, the CDR3 is TGTGCCAGCAGCGCAGGGATAGGGGGCCCTGGGGCCAACGTCCTGACTTTC. This gives the protein CASSAGIGGPGANVLTF.

The chain has TRBV6-5 and TRBJ1-1; D gene uncertain. The CDR3 covers 13 residues. Germline values: CDR1 MNHEY, CDR2 SVGAGI. With 6 bases removed from V and 7 bases from J, the gap between germline ends came to 15 bases. The DNA for the CDR3 is TGTGCCAGCAGCCAACCCGCGGTGGGTGAAGCTTTCTTT. It encodes CASSQPAVGEAFF.

The genes are TRBV2 and TRBJ2-5; D is possibly TRBD1 or TRBD2 (5 bases each). This CDR3 is 17 amino acids long. Trimming left V 6 bases short and J 4 bases short, with 24 bases between. Germline assignment: CDR1 SNHLY and CDR2 FYNNEI. The CDR3 DNA follows: TGTGCCAGCAGCCTAAAACCCCGAGGGGTCGACCCAGAGACCCAGTACTTC. Its translation is CASSLKPRGVDPETQYF.

The chain joins TRBV29-1 to TRBJ2-7; 11 nucleotides match TRBD2. Germline CDR1 is SQVTM and CDR2 is ANQGSEA. With 6 bases clipped from V and 3 bases from J, the junction kept 7 bases outside the gene matches. The CDR3 length is 14 residues. The CDR3 reads CSVELAGVIYEQYF. The DNA of the CDR3 is TGCAGCGTCGAACTAGCGGGAGTTATCTACGAGCAGTACTTC.

This chain uses TRBV9 with TRBJ1-1; D not resolved. Deletions cut 6 bases from V and 10 bases from J, with 22 bases between. Germline CDR1 is SGDLS and CDR2 is YYNGEE. CDR3 size: 14 residues. This CDR3 reads CASTPGGGLQRAFF. The CDR3 region has the DNA TGTGCCAGCACCCCAGGTGGTGGACTACAAAGAGCTTTCTTT.

The chain uses TRBV3-1 (or the pseudogene TRBV3-2) and TRBJ1-3; a weak D match, TRBD1 (5 bases). The CDR3 sequence is 14 residues long. Germline CDR1 and CDR2: LGHDT and YNNKEL (reference sequence). The germline V and J ends were trimmed by 5 bases and 4 bases, with 12 bases remaining between them. The CDR3 sequence is CASSSRGAGNTIYF. CDR3 DNA: TGTGCCAGCAGCTCCCGGGGCGCGGGAAACACCATATATTTT.

The chain joins TRBV5-1 to TRBJ1-4; D perhaps matches TRBD1 (6 bases). Deletions cut 4 bases from V and 8 bases from J, with 9 bases between. In germline, CDR1 is SGHRS, CDR2 YFSETQ. This CDR3 has 12 amino acids. For the CDR3, the DNA is TGCGCCAGCAGCCTCCAGGGGGAAAAACTGTTTTTT. Translation: CASSLQGEKLFF.

The rearrangement uses TRBV4-1 and TRBJ2-7; unclear D gene. The V gene's germline CDR1 is MGHRA and CDR2 YSYEKL. V lost 4 bases and J lost 3, with 13 bases in between. CDR3 length: 14 residues. The CDR3 loop reads CASSPSSENYEQYF. CDR3 nucleotides: TGCGCCAGCAGCCCATCCTCGGAGAACTACGAGCAGTACTTC.

The CDR3 region has the DNA TGTGCCAGCAAGGGGGGTCAAGAGACCCAGTACTTC. Translating it yields CASKGGQETQYF. The chain recombines TRBV12-3 or TRBV12-4 with TRBJ2-5; perhaps D is TRBD1 or TRBD2 (6 bases each). CDR3 length equals 12 residues. The germline V and J ends were trimmed by 7 bases and 2 bases, with 8 bases remaining between them.

This rearrangement joins TRBV3-1 (or the pseudogene TRBV3-2) to TRBJ1-3; a possible D gene is TRBD1 (6 bases). Germline V gene sequence: CDR1 LGHDT, CDR2 YNNKEL (reference sequence). The length of the CDR3 is 15 residues. V lost 4 bases to trimming and J lost 2 bases, with 12 bases between them. The CDR3 nucleotides read TGTGCCAGCAGCCGGAACAGGGCAGCTGGAAACACCATATATTTT. Protein: CASSRNRAAGNTIYF.

The rearrangement uses TRBV18 and TRBJ2-7; 8 nucleotides align to TRBD1. Germline V gives CDR1 KGHSH, CDR2 LQKENI. The junction had 7 bases not matched to a gene; V was cut back by 2 bases and J by 4 bases. CDR3 length: 15 residues. The CDR3 DNA reads as TGTGCCAGCTCACCAGGACAGGGAGAGCAGTACGAGCAGTACTTC. Its translation is CASSPGQGEQYEQYF.

The chain carries TRBV25-1 and TRBJ1-5, with a tentative D call TRBD1 (5 bases). The V gene's germline CDR1 is MGHDK and CDR2 SYGVNS. This CDR3 contains 13 residues. Trimming shortened V by 4 bases and J by 4 bases, and 8 bases separated the two germline ends. CDR3: CASSAGGNQPQHF. The CDR3 DNA reads as TGTGCCAGCAGTGCCGGGGGAAATCAGCCCCAGCATTTT.

The chain recombines TRBV11-2 with TRBJ1-6; D is unclear. Germline loops: CDR1 SGHAT, CDR2 FQNNGV. V dropped 1 base and J dropped 17 bases, with 15 bases sitting between them. This CDR3 comprises 13 residues. CDR3 loop: CASSLGSLEVVHF. The CDR3 nucleotides read TGTGCCAGCAGCTTAGGAAGTCTGGAGGTGGTCCACTTT.

The CDR3 here is CASSIRQGVQPQHF. In DNA form, the CDR3 reads TGTGCCAGTAGTATACGGCAGGGGGTTCAGCCCCAGCATTTT. This chain joins TRBV19 and TRBJ1-5; the match to TRBD1 covers 7 bases. Germline assignment: CDR1 LNHDA and CDR2 SQIVND (reference sequence). V was clipped by 2 bases and J by 6 bases; unmatched bases: 4. The CDR3 runs to 14 residues.

The rearrangement links TRBV9 to TRBJ2-7; maybe TRBD1 (6 bases). Trimming cost V 7 bases and J 6 bases, with 17 bases left between them. CDR1 is SGDLS and CDR2 is YYNGEE in the germline V gene. This CDR3 has 13 amino acids. This chain's CDR3 is CASGGTSGGEQYF. The CDR3 DNA sequence: TGTGCCAGCGGGGGCACCTCCGGCGGCGAGCAGTACTTC. The variable domain in full, with the rest retrieved from reference TRBV9 and TRBJ2-7, is DSGVTQTPKHLITATGQRVTLRCSPRSGDLSVYWYQQSLDQGLQFLIQYYNGEERAKGNILERFSAQQFPDLHSELNLSSLELGDSALYFCASGGTSGGEQYFGPGTRLTVT.

The V gene is TRBV29-1, the J gene TRBJ1-4, with TRBD1 matching 12 bases. The CDR3 consists of 17 residues. Germline loops: CDR1 SQVTM, CDR2 ANQGSEA. The junction had 14 bases not matched to a gene; V was cut back by 4 bases and J by 8 bases. The CDR3 reads CSVGEWGQGAFSEKLFF. DNA of the CDR3: TGCAGCGTTGGGGAATGGGGACAGGGGGCCTTCTCGGAAAAACTGTTTTTT.

V usage is TRBV12-3 or TRBV12-4 and J usage is TRBJ1-1; D remains unclear. This CDR3 spans 13 amino acids. The V end lost 6 bases, the J end lost 0 bases, and 8 bases lay between the germline ends. In DNA, the CDR3 is TGTGCCAGCAGCTCAACAATGAACACTGAAGCTTTCTTT. It codes for CASSSTMNTEAFF.

This chain joins TRBV21-1 and TRBJ2-3; TRBD2, the table's D call, lacks a check against the DNA. TRBV21-1 is designated a pseudogene. The CDR3 is made up of 20 amino acids. CDR3 coding DNA: TGTGCCAGCAGCAGTCGCCATGGGCCTAGCGGGACACCTAGCACAGATACGCAGTATTTT. Its protein product is CASSSRHGPSGTPSTDTQYF.

This chain links TRBV5-1 with TRBJ2-6; D is undetermined. Germline CDR1 SGHRS, CDR2 YFSETQ. There are 16 residues in the CDR3. Trimming removed 4 bases from V and 1 base from J, with 12 bases in between. CDR3 sequence (DNA): TGCGCCAGCAGCCCGGAACCTGTATCTGGGGCCAACGTCCTGACTTTC. This translates into CASSPEPVSGANVLTF. Supplemented by reference TRBV5-1 and TRBJ2-6, the full variable domain reads KAGVTQTPRYLIKTRGQQVTLSCSPISGHRSVSWYQQTPGQGLQFLFEYFSETQRNKGNFPGRFSGRQFSNSRSEMNVSTLELGDSALYLCASSPEPVSGANVLTFGAGSRLTVL.

DNA of the CDR3: TGTGCCAGCAGCTCCCCTGGGACAAAGAACACTGAAGCTTTCTTT. This translates into CASSSPGTKNTEAFF. The chain uses TRBV5-5 and TRBJ1-1, with a tentative D call TRBD1 (6 bases). Trimming shortened V by 3 bases and J by 1 base, and 13 bases separated the two germline ends. Per germline, CDR1 SGHKS and CDR2 YYEKEE (reference sequence). The CDR3 spans 15 residues.

This chain connects TRBV6-5 to TRBJ1-2; D gene unclear. CDR1 is MNHEY and CDR2 is SVGAGI in the germline V gene. The CDR3 runs to 12 residues. V lost 6 bases to trimming and J lost 6 bases, with 11 bases between them. The CDR3 DNA is TGTGCCAGCAGCAACCGGGCCAATGGCTACACCTTC. Amino acid sequence: CASSNRANGYTF.

The chain combines TRBV28 with TRBJ1-6, with D unresolved. The CDR3 spans 15 residues. V was shortened by 8 bases and J by 7 bases, with 18 bases between the two germline ends. Germline V lookup: CDR1 MDHEN, CDR2 SYDVKM. This CDR3 is CASGTLRLRNSPLHF. The CDR3 coding sequence is TGTGCCAGCGGAACCTTGAGACTCCGAAATTCACCCCTCCACTTT.

The V call is TRBV7-6, the J call TRBJ2-3, with D possibly TRBD1 on 6 matching bases. CDR1 and CDR2 from the germline V gene are SGHVS and FNYEAQ. The V gene lost 5 bases and the J gene lost 2 bases, with 17 bases spanning the gap. The CDR3 is 16 amino acids. CDR3 region: CASSRYQGYSTDTQYF. In DNA form, the CDR3 reads TGTGCCAGCAGCCGGTATCAGGGGTACTCCACAGATACGCAGTATTTT. Based on the CDR3 plus reference TRBV7-6 and TRBJ2-3, the full variable domain is GAGVSQSPRYKVTKRGQDVALRCDPISGHVSLYWYRQALGQGPEFLTYFNYEAQQDKSGLPNDRFSAERPEGSISTLTIQRTEQRDSAMYRCASSRYQGYSTDTQYFGPGTRLTVL.

The chain couples TRBV30 to TRBJ2-2; D is unresolved. The CDR3 has 13 amino acids. V was cut by 7 bases and J by 0 bases, with 9 bases left in between. Germline V lookup: CDR1 GTSNPN, CDR2 SVGIG (reference sequence). CDR3 protein: CASGNANTGELFF. CDR3 sequence (DNA): TGTGCCTCGGGTAACGCGAACACCGGGGAGCTGTTTTTT.

CDR3 nucleotide sequence: TGTGCCAGCAGCGCAGACGGATACTATGGCTACACCTTC. This codes for CASSADGYYGYTF. V usage is TRBV6-4 and J usage is TRBJ1-2; D not certain. V lost 6 bases and J lost 3, with 11 bases in between. CDR1 MRHNA and CDR2 SNTAGT come from the germline V gene. The CDR3 spans 13 residues.

CDR3 in DNA: TGTGCCAGCAGCCCCCGGGGGAGGGGACATGGCTACACCTTC. The encoded protein is CASSPRGRGHGYTF. The V and J genes are TRBV13 and TRBJ1-2; weak D call: TRBD1 (5 bases). This CDR3 has 14 amino acids. Germline V CDR1 and CDR2: PRHDT, FYEKMQ (reference sequence). Trimming removed 5 bases at V and 6 bases at J, with 16 bases between.